A single sample gave rise to the 9 T cell receptor beta chains below, sequenced in a study of T cell responses to AZD1222 COVID-19 vaccine (dated by TCRdb to 2020 to 2022). Library preparation was by the immunoSEQ multiplex PCR assay. The clones in this table, taken by TCRdb from immuneACCESS, are in-frame only. Not every clone is retained; where verified, under half of the shortfall comes from an unresolved V gene, and the cause of the rest is unknown. Recorded for this sample are 130,000 to 150,000 clones; roughly 89% of them occurred a single time. Around 5% of the sample belongs to the ten largest clones. The time point label on this specimen signifies: baseline before first vaccination. The sample consisted of peripheral blood, taken on day 0 of AZD1222 vaccination. Receptors originate from an adult in good health.

This rearrangement joins TRBV12-3 or TRBV12-4 to TRBJ1-2, with D hard to call. With 4 bases removed from V and 4 bases from J, the gap between germline ends came to 10 bases. CDR3 length equals 13 residues. For the CDR3, the DNA is TGTGCCAGCAGTTCGGCGGCAATCTATGGCTACACCTTC. Amino acids: CASSSAAIYGYTF.

This clone appeared once. The rearrangement links TRBV24-1 to TRBJ2-3, with 15 nucleotides matching TRBD2. Germline loops: CDR1 KGHDR, CDR2 SFDVKD. The CDR3 runs to 16 residues. The junction had 6 bases not matched to a gene; V was cut back by 3 bases and J by 9 bases. The CDR3 is CATSDRRTSGRETQYF. As DNA, the CDR3 is TGTGCCACCAGTGATCGAAGGACTAGCGGGAGGGAAACGCAGTATTTT.

The gene calls are TRBV29-1 and TRBJ1-3, with 8 bases aligning to TRBD1. V was clipped by 5 bases and J by 2 bases; unmatched bases: 8. The CDR3 is made up of 15 amino acids. Germline CDR1 reads SQVTM; CDR2 reads ANQGSEA. The DNA of the CDR3 is TGCAGCGTTCGGACAGGGAGTGGGCCTGGAAACACCATATATTTT. Its translation is CSVRTGSGPGNTIYF.

V gene TRBV14 combines with J gene TRBJ2-7; 11 nucleotides line up with TRBD2. The length of the CDR3 is 17 residues. CDR1 SGHDN and CDR2 FVKESK come from the germline V gene. V dropped 0 bases and J dropped 2; count of bases not matched to a gene: 6. The CDR3 sequence is CASSQEETSGKAYEQYF. The DNA of the CDR3 is TGTGCCAGCAGCCAAGAGGAGACTAGCGGGAAGGCCTACGAGCAGTACTTC.

V usage is TRBV4-2 and J usage is TRBJ2-7; 7 nucleotides align to TRBD1. Germline lookup yields CDR1 LGHNA and CDR2 YNFKEQ. The CDR3 totals 15 residues. V dropped 0 bases and J dropped 5; count of bases not matched to a gene: 7. The CDR3 region is CASSQDNRGDHEQYF. CDR3 coding DNA: TGTGCCAGCAGCCAAGATAACAGGGGAGACCACGAGCAGTACTTC.

V gene TRBV5-7 combines with J gene TRBJ2-7, with TRBD2 as a possible D gene (5 bases). TRBV5-7 is an ORF for which the function is uncertain. Between the trimmed V and J ends, which lost 1 base and 7 bases, there was a span of 12 bases. This CDR3 is 13 amino acids long. This CDR3 reads CASSLNGRGEQYF. The CDR3 DNA follows: TGTGCCAGCAGCTTGAATGGCAGAGGGGAGCAGTACTTC.

CDR3 in DNA: TGTGCCATCTTCCGGGACAGGGATTACAATGAGCAGTTCTTC. Protein product: CAIFRDRDYNEQFF. The chain couples TRBV6-5 to TRBJ2-1, with TRBD1 matching 9 bases. This CDR3 has 14 residues. Unmatched junction bases numbered 8, after V lost 10 bases and J lost 4 bases. Per the germline V gene, CDR1 is MNHEY and CDR2 is SVGAGI.

For the CDR3, the DNA is TGTGCCAGCAGCCCCCCGGCGGGCACTGAAGCTTTCTTT. Translated, it gives CASSPPAGTEAFF. J is TRBJ1-1 and V is TRBV9; D remains unclear. The CDR3 is 13 amino acids. In germline, CDR1 is SGDLS, CDR2 YYNGEE. With 4 bases removed from V and 4 bases from J, the gap between germline ends came to 11 bases.

This chain uses TRBV9 with TRBJ2-5; the match to TRBD1 covers 7 bases. The junction had 3 bases not matched to a gene; V was cut back by 0 bases and J by 4 bases. CDR3 length equals 14 residues. CDR1 is SGDLS, CDR2 YYNGEE, per germline. CDR3 residues: CASSVAAGGETQYF. For the CDR3, the DNA is TGTGCCAGCAGCGTAGCTGCAGGGGGAGAGACCCAGTACTTC.